This TCR beta chain was profiled in a study of a mutant IDH1 vaccine in newly diagnosed glioma. Study background: Treated individuals were about 60% male and approximately 40% female, averaging 40.4 years of age. It was radiotherapy, temozolomide, or both that patients received previously, with most receiving both. Study-wide results and limits: Pseudoprogression appeared independent of alterations in top peripheral clonotypes.

Here immunoSEQ multiplex PCR was the method, and the copy in TCRdb shows in-frame clones only, minus some. The table has some 30,000 clones, 88% seen once. The CDR3 loop spans 16 amino acids. V lost 0 bases and J lost 4; bases outside the gene matches: 9. The germline gives CDR1 SGDLS, CDR2 YYNGEE. Time point defined: week 23, last vaccination. Topical imiquimod was applied with each vaccine dose, which held 300 ug of mutant IDH1 20-mer peptide. As for this clone: Its matching antigen is unknown.

The specimen comprised PBMCs, sampled from a glioma patient whose treatment included an IDH1 peptide vaccine. The origin of this receptor is a man aged 40-49 years with glioma. The chain joins TRBV9 to TRBJ1-2, with 7 bases matching TRBD1. The CDR3 here is CASSVGVPRGSYGYTF. CDR3 coding DNA: TGTGCCAGCAGCGTAGGAGTGCCCAGGGGGTCCTATGGCTACACCTTC. Full variable domain (missing parts from reference TRBV9 and TRBJ1-2): DSGVTQTPKHLITATGQRVTLRCSPRSGDLSVYWYQQSLDQGLQFLIQYYNGEERAKGNILERFSAQQFPDLHSELNLSSLELGDSALYFCASSVGVPRGSYGYTFGSGTRLTVV.